The 9 T cell receptor beta chains below all came from one sample that was sequenced in a study of blood T cell repertoires in COVID-19. Data came from immunoSEQ multiplex PCR; TCRdb stores just in-frame clones and leaves some out. Seen here are about 250,000 clones, roughly 83% observed once, and the top ten hold approximately 9.1%. Sequencing was carried out using peripheral blood. The receptor set was obtained from a man older than 75 with acute or convalescent COVID-19.

This clone was counted a few times. J is TRBJ1-2 and V is TRBV30; possibly TRBD1 for D (6 bases). Trimming stripped 1 base from V and 3 bases from J, with 9 bases between. The CDR3 is 13 amino acids. In germline, CDR1 is GTSNPN, CDR2 SVGIG (reference sequence). The CDR3 is CAWSGSGDYGYTF. CDR3 DNA: TGTGCCTGGAGTGGCTCAGGGGACTATGGCTACACCTTC.

The chain is built from TRBV18 and TRBJ2-2; D is perhaps TRBD2 (6 bases). The V end lost 1 base, the J end lost 5 bases, and 23 bases lay between the germline ends. The CDR3 extends over 19 amino acids. CDR1 and CDR2 from the germline V gene are KGHSH and LQKENI. CDR3 sequence reads: CASSPRSQGRSGYTGELFF. The DNA of the CDR3 is TGTGCCAGCTCACCACGCAGCCAAGGGAGGAGTGGGTATACCGGGGAGCTGTTTTTT.

The CDR3 is CATSDLHRRSSYEQYF. Written as DNA, the CDR3 is TGTGCCACCAGTGATTTGCATCGCAGGTCCTCCTACGAGCAGTACTTC. V gene TRBV24-1 combines with J gene TRBJ2-7; D unclear. This CDR3 spans 16 amino acids. Trimming left V 0 bases short and J 0 bases short, with 11 bases between. Germline lookup yields CDR1 KGHDR and CDR2 SFDVKD.

This clone was seen a few times. Other DNA sequences from this sample encode an identical CDR3 as well. The chain combines TRBV7-2 with TRBJ2-5; TRBD1 matches 8 bases. The CDR3 runs 14 residues. The germline CDR1 and CDR2 sequences are SGHTA and FQGNSA. The trim removed 5 bases at V and 1 base at J, leaving 3 bases unmatched. The CDR3, as DNA: TGTGCCAGCAGCCCCGACAGGGGCCAAGAGACCCAGTACTTC. This sequence encodes CASSPDRGQETQYF.

The rearrangement links TRBV21-1 to TRBJ1-1; the table gives TRBD1 as D, unverified against the DNA. TRBV21-1 is noted as a pseudogene. CDR3 length: 14 residues. CDR3 region: CASDRGGQSAEAFF. The CDR3 DNA reads as TGTGCCAGCGACCGGGGTGGACAGAGCGCTGAAGCTTTCTTT.

V is TRBV7-2 and J is TRBJ2-7; TRBD2 matches 8 bases. Germline CDR1 SGHTA, CDR2 FQGNSA. The CDR3 length is 16 residues. The ends lost 1 base at V and 0 bases at J; junction bases unmatched: 5. The CDR3 DNA is TGTGCCAGCAGCTTAGGTATAGCGGGAAACTCCTACGAGCAGTACTTC. Its protein is CASSLGIAGNSYEQYF. The full variable domain, in which reference TRBV7-2 and TRBJ2-7 provide the parts outside the CDR3, is GAGVSQSPSNKVTEKGKDVELRCDPISGHTALYWYRQSLGQGLEFLIYFQGNSAPDKSGLPSDRFSAERTGGSVSTLTIQRTQQEDSAVYLCASSLGIAGNSYEQYFGPGTRLTVT.

This chain joins TRBV5-6 and TRBJ2-6; weak D call: TRBD2 (5 bases). The CDR3 is 17 residues long. V was pared by 1 base and J by 3 bases, with 14 bases between. Germline CDR1 is SGHDT and CDR2 is YYEEEE. CDR3 sequence (DNA): TGTGCCAGCAGCTTGTGGGGAGCAGCGTATGGGGCCAACGTCCTGACTTTC. Translated: CASSLWGAAYGANVLTF.

This chain connects TRBV24-1 to TRBJ1-2; TRBD1 matches at 8 bases. This CDR3 is 14 amino acids long. After removal of 2 bases from V and 4 bases from J, the junction contained 2 bases not matched to a gene. CDR1 KGHDR and CDR2 SFDVKD come from the germline V gene. CDR3 in DNA: TGTGCCACCAGTGATTCAGGGGGCCCCTATGGCTACACCTTC. Amino acids: CATSDSGGPYGYTF.

This clone was counted only a few times. The chain couples TRBV7-2 to TRBJ2-3, with TRBD2 as a possible D gene (6 bases). This CDR3 has 15 amino acids. Trimming pared 3 bases from V and 2 bases from J, leaving 12 bases between. Germline V gives CDR1 SGHTA, CDR2 FQGNSA. The CDR3 spells CASSLYGGYTDTQYF. Written as DNA, the CDR3 is TGTGCCAGCAGCTTGTACGGGGGATACACAGATACGCAGTATTTT.